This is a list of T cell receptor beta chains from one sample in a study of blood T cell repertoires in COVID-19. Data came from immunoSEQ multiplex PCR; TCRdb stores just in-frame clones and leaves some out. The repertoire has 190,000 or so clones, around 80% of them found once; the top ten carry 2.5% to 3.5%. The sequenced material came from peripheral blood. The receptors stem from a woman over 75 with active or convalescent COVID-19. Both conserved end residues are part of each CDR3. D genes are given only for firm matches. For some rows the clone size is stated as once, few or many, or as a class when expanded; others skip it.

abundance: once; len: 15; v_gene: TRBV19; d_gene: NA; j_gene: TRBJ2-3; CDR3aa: CASSTGTVSTDTQYF; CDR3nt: TGTGCCAGTAGTACGGGGACTGTCAGCACAGATACGCAGTATTTT
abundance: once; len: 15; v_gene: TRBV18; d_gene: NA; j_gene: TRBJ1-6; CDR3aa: CASSPQGQPNSPLHF; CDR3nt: TGTGCCAGCTCACCACAAGGACAGCCTAATTCACCCCTCCACTTT
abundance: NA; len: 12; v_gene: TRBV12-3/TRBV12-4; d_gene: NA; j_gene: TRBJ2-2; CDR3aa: CASSPGTGELFF; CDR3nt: TGTGCCAGCAGCCCCGGGACAGGGGAGCTGTTTTTT
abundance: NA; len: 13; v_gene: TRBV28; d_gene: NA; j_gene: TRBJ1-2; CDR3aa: CASSLNRRAGYTF; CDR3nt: TGTGCCAGCAGTTTGAACAGGAGGGCTGGCTACACCTTC
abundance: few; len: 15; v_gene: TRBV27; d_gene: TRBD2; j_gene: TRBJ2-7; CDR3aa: CASKLAGRSLYEQYF; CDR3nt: TGTGCCAGCAAACTAGCGGGGAGATCACTTTACGAGCAGTACTTC
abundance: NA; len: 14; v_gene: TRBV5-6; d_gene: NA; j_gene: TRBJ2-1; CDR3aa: CASSERTAGWGQFF; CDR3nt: TGTGCCAGCAGCGAAAGGACAGCCGGATGGGGACAGTTCTTC
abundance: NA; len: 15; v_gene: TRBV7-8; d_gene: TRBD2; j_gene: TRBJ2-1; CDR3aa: CASSASGGGIYEQFF; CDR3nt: TGTGCCAGCAGCGCTAGCGGCGGGGGGATATATGAGCAGTTCTTC
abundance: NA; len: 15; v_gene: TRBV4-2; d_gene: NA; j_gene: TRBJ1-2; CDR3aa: CASSQIGGWEMGYTF; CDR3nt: TGTGCCAGCAGCCAAATAGGAGGGTGGGAGATGGGCTACACCTTC
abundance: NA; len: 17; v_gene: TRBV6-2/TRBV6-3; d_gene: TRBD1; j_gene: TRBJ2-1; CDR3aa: CASSYSNRGERNNEQFF; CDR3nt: TGTGCCAGCAGTTACTCGAACAGGGGAGAAAGGAACAATGAGCAGTTCTTC
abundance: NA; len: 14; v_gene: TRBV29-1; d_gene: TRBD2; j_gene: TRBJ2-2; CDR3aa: CSGGAGEGTGELFF; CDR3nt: TGCAGCGGGGGAGCGGGGGAAGGTACCGGGGAGCTGTTTTTT
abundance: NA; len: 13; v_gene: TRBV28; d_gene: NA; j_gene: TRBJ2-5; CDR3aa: CASSPDSRRTQYF; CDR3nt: TGTGCCAGCAGTCCAGACAGTCGGAGGACCCAGTACTTC
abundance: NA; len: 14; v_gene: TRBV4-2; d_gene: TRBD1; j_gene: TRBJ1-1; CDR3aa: CASSQETGGFKAFF; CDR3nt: TGTGCCAGCAGCCAAGAGACAGGGGGTTTCAAAGCTTTCTTT
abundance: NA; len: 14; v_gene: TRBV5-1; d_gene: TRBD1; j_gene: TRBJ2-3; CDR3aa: CASSFTGESDTQYF; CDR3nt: TGCGCCAGCAGCTTTACAGGGGAGTCAGATACGCAGTATTTT
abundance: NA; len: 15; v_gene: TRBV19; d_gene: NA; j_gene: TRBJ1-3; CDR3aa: CASSMRKISGNTIYF; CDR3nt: TGTGCCAGTAGCATGCGAAAGATCTCTGGAAACACCATATATTTT
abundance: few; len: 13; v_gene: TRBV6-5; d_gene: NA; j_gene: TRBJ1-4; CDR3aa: CASMRGLNEKLFF; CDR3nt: TGTGCCAGCATGAGAGGGCTCAATGAAAAACTGTTTTTT
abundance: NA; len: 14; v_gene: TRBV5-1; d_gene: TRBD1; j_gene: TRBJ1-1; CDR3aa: CASREQGGGTEAFF; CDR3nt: TGCGCCAGCCGGGAACAGGGGGGTGGCACTGAAGCTTTCTTT
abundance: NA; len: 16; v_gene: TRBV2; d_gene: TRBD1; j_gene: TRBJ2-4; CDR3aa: CASSWGQGVTKNIQYF; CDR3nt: TGTGCCAGCAGTTGGGGACAGGGGGTAACCAAAAACATTCAGTACTTC
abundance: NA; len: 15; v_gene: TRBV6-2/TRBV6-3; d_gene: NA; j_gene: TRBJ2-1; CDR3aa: CASSPLGGAYNEQFF; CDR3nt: TGTGCCAGCAGTCCCCTAGGCGGGGCCTACAATGAGCAGTTCTTC
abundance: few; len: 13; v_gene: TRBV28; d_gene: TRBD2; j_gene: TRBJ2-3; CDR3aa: CAHSGGAADTQYF; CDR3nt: TGTGCCCATAGCGGGGGTGCCGCAGATACGCAGTATTTT
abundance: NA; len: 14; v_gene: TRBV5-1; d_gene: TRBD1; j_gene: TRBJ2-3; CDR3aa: CASSTGTGQDTQYF; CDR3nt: TGCGCCAGCAGCACCGGGACAGGGCAAGATACGCAGTATTTT
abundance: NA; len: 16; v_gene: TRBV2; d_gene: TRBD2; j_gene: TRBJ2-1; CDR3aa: CASSARGGGSYNEQFF; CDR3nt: TGTGCCAGCAGTGCTCGGGGGGGCGGCTCCTACAATGAGCAGTTCTTC
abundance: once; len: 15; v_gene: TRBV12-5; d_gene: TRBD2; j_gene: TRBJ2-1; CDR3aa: CASGLGAPGGDEQFF; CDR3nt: TGTGCTAGTGGTTTAGGGGCGCCGGGGGGGGATGAGCAGTTCTTC
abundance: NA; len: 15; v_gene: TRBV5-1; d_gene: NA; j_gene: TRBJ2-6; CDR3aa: CASSLSGYGANVLTF; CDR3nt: TGCGCCAGCAGCTTGTCAGGGTATGGGGCCAACGTCCTGACTTTC
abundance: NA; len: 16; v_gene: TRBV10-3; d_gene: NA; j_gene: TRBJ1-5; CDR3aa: CAISESMGGQDQPQHF; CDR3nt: TGTGCCATCAGTGAGTCGATGGGGGGTCAAGATCAGCCCCAGCATTTT
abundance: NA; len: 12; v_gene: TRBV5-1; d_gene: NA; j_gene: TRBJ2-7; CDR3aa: CASSLAFSEQYF; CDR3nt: TGCGCCAGCAGCTTGGCATTTTCCGAGCAGTACTTC
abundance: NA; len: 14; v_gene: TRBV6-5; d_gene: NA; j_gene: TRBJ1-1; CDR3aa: CASSYSTGNTEAFF; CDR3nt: TGTGCCAGCAGTTACTCGACGGGGAACACTGAAGCTTTCTTT
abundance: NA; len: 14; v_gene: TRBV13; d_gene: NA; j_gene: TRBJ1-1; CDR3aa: CASSLKGWGTEAFF; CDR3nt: TGTGCCAGCAGTCTTAAGGGGTGGGGCACTGAAGCTTTCTTT
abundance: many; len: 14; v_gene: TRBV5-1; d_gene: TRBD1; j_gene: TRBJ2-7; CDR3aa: CASREQGSKYEQYF; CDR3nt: TGCGCCAGCAGAGAACAGGGGAGTAAATACGAGCAGTACTTC
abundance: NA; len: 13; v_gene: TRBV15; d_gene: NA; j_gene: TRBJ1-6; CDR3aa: CATSRGRNSPLHF; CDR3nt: TGTGCCACCAGCAGAGGTCGGAATTCACCCCTCCACTTT
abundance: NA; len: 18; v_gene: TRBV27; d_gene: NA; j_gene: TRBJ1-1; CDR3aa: CASRVGGARPPFFPEAFF; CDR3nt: TGTGCCAGCAGGGTAGGGGGGGCAAGGCCCCCTTTCTTCCCTGAAGCTTTCTTT
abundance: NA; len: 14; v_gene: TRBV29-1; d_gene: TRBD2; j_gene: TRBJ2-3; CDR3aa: CSVDVAGAGDTQYF; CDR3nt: TGCAGCGTTGACGTAGCGGGGGCGGGAGATACGCAGTATTTT
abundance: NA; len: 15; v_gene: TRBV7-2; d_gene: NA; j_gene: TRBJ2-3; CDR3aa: CASSLRSPRTDTQYF; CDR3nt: TGTGCCAGCAGCTTACGCTCCCCGAGAACAGATACGCAGTATTTT
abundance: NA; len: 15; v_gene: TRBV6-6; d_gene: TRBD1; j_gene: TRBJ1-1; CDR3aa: CASSDRGGGNTEAFF; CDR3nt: TGTGCCAGCAGTGACAGGGGGGGAGGGAACACTGAAGCTTTCTTT
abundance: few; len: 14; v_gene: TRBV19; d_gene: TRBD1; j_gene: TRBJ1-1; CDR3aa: CASTHSQGGTEAFF; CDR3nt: TGTGCCAGTACCCACTCCCAGGGGGGCACTGAAGCTTTCTTT
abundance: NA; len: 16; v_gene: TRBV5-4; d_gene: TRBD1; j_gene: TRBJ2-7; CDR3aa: CASSLALGQGTGEQYF; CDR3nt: TGTGCCAGCAGCTTGGCCTTGGGACAGGGGACGGGCGAGCAGTACTTC
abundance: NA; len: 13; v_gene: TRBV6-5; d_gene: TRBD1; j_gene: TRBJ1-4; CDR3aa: CASRPETGGKLFF; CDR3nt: TGTGCCAGCAGACCCGAGACAGGGGGGAAACTGTTTTTT
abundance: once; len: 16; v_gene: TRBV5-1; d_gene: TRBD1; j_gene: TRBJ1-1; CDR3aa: CASSQGQGDSDTEAFF; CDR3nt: TGCGCCAGCAGCCAAGGACAGGGAGATTCCGACACTGAAGCTTTCTTT
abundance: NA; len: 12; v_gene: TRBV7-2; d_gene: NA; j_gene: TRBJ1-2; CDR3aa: CASSPSFYGYTF; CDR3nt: TGTGCCAGCAGCCCGTCGTTCTATGGCTACACCTTC
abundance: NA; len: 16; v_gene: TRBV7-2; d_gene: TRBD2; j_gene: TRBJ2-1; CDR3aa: CASSLVRGGLYNEQFF; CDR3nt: TGTGCCAGCAGCTTAGTCCGGGGGGGGCTCTACAATGAGCAGTTCTTC
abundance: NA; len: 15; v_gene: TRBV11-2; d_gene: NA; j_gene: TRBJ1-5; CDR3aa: CASSLGAGGNQPQHF; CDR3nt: TGTGCCAGCAGCTTAGGGGCAGGGGGCAATCAGCCCCAGCATTTT